This T cell receptor (beta chain) was sequenced for a study of beta chain features in type 1 diabetes. Expressed TCRB transcripts were sequenced because the isolated RNA had all been reverse transcribed beforehand. Libraries were prepared by immunoSEQ multiplex PCR; TCRdb keeps only in-frame clonotypes and omits some of them. The profile covers 620,000 or so clones, with around 15% appearing a single time and approximately 0.087% taken by the ten largest. The CDR3 is 14 amino acids. In germline, CDR1 is LGHNA, CDR2 YSLEER. V was shortened by 0 bases and J by 6 bases, with 9 bases between the two germline ends. This clone has a handful of counts. Its antigen is currently unknown. Findings and caveats of the study: Highly expressing activated T cells could be over-counted with a cDNA template.

This TCR derives from a man aged 18 to 29 in good health. This rearrangement joins TRBV4-3 to TRBJ2-1, with D possibly matching TRBD2 (6 bases). Sequencing input: naive CD4+ T cells from blood. The CDR3 reads CASSQDGGANEQFF. Written as DNA, the CDR3 is TGCGCCAGCAGCCAAGATGGCGGGGCCAATGAGCAGTTCTTC.